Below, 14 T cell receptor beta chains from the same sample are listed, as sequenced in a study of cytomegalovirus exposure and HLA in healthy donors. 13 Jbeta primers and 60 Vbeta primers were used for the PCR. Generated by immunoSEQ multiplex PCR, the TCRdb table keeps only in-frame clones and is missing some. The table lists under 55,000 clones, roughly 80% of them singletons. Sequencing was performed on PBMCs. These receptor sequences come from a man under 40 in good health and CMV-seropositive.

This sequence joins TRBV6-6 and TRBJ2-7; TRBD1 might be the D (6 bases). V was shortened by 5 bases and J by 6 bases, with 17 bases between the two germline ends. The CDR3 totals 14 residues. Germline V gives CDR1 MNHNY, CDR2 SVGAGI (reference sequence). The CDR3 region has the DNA TGTGCCAGCAGTCGTCCGGGACAAGCCCGCGAGCAGTACTTC. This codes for CASSRPGQAREQYF.

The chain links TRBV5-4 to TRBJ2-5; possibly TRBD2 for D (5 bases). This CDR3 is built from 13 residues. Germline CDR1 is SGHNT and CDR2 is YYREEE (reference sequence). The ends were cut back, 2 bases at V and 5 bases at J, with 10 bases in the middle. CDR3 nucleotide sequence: TGTGCCAGCAGCTTAGCCTGGGAGGAGACCCAGTACTTC. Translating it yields CASSLAWEETQYF.

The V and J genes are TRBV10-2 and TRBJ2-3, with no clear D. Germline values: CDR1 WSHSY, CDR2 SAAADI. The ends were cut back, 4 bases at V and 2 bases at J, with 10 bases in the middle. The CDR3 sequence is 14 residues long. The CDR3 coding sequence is TGCGCCAGCAGTGTGTCCCTCCCCACAGATACGCAGTATTTT. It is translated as CASSVSLPTDTQYF.

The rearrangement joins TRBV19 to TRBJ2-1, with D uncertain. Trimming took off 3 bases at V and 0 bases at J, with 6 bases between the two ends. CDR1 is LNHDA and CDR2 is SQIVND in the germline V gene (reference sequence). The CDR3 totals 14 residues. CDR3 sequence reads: CASSISSSYNEQFF. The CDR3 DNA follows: TGTGCCAGTAGTATTTCCAGCTCCTACAATGAGCAGTTCTTC.

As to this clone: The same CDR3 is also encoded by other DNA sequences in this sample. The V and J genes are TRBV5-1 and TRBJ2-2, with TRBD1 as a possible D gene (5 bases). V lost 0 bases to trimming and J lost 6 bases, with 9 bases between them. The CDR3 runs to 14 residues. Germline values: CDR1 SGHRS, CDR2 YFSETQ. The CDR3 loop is CASSLVQGAGELFF. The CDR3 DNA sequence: TGCGCCAGCAGCTTGGTCCAGGGTGCCGGGGAGCTGTTTTTT. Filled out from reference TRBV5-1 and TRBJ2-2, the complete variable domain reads KAGVTQTPRYLIKTRGQQVTLSCSPISGHRSVSWYQQTPGQGLQFLFEYFSETQRNKGNFPGRFSGRQFSNSRSEMNVSTLELGDSALYLCASSLVQGAGELFFGEGSRLTVL.

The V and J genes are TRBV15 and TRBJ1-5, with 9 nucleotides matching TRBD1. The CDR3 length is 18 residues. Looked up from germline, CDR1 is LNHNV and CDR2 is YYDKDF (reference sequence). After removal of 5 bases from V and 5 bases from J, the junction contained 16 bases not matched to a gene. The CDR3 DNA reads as TGTGCCACCAGCGGTAGGACAGGGGAGGTAGGAGGTGATCAGCCCCAGCATTTT. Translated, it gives CATSGRTGEVGGDQPQHF.

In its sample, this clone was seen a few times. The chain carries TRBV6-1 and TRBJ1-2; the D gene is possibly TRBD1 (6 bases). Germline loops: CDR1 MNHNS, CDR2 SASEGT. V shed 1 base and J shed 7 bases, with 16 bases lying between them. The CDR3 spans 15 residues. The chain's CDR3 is CASSEGDRRSGGYTF. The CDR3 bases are TGTGCCAGCAGTGAAGGTGACAGGCGGTCCGGTGGCTACACCTTC.

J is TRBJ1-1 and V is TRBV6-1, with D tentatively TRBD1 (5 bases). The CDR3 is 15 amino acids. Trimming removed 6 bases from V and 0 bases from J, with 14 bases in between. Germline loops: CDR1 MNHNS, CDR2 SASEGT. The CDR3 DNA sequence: TGTGCCAGCAGCGATCTAGGAGGGGTGAACACTGAAGCTTTCTTT. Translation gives CASSDLGGVNTEAFF.

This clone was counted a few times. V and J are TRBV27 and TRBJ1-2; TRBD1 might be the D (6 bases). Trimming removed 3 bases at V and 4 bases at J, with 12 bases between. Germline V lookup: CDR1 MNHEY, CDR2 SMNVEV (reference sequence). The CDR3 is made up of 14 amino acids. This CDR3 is CASSLGAGGYGYTF. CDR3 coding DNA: TGTGCCAGCAGTTTGGGGGCGGGGGGCTATGGCTACACCTTC.

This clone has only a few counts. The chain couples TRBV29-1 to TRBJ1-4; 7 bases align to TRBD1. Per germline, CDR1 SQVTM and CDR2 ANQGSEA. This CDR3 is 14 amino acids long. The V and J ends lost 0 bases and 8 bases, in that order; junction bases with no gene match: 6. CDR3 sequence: CSVEDDRESEKLFF. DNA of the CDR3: TGCAGCGTTGAAGACGACAGGGAAAGCGAAAAACTGTTTTTT.

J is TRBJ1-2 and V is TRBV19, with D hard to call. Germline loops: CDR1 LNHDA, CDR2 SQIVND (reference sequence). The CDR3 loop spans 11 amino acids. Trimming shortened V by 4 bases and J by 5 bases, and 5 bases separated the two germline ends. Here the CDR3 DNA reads TGTGCCAGTAGTAAGGAGTATGGCTACACCTTC. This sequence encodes CASSKEYGYTF.

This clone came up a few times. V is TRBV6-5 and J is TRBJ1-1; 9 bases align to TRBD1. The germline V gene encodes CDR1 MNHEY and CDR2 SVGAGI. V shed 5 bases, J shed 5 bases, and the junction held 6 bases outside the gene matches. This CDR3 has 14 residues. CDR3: CASSPGTGRTEAFF. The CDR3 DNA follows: TGTGCCAGCAGTCCCGGGACAGGGAGGACTGAAGCTTTCTTT.

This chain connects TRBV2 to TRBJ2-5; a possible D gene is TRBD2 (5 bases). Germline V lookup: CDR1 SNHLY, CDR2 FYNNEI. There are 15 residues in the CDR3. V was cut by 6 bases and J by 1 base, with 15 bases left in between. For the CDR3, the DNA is TGTGCCAGCAGCCTAAGAGGGAGATCCCAAGAGACCCAGTACTTC. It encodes CASSLRGRSQETQYF.

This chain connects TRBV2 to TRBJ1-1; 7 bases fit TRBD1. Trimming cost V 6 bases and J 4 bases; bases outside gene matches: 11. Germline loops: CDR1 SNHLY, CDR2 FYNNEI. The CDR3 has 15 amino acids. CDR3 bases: TGTGCCAGCAGGGAGGGACAGTGGGGGTTCACTGAAGCTTTCTTT. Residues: CASREGQWGFTEAFF. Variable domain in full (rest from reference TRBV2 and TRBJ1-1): EPEVTQTPSHQVTQMGQEVILRCVPISNHLYFYWYRQILGQKVEFLVSFYNNEISEKSEIFDDQFSVERPDGSNFTLKIRSTKLEDSAMYFCASREGQWGFTEAFFGQGTRLTVV.